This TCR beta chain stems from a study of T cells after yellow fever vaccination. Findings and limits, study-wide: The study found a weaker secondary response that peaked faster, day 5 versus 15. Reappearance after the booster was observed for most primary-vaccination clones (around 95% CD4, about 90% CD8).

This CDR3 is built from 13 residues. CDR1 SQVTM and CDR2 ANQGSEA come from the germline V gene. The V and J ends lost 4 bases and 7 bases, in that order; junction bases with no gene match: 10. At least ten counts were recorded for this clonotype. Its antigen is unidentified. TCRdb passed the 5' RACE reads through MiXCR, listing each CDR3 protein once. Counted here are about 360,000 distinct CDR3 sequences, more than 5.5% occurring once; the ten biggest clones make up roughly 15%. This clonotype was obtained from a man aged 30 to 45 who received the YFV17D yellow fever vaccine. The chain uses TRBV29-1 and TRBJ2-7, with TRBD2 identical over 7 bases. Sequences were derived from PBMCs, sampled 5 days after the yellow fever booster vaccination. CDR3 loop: CSVALGLGREQYF. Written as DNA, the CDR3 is TGCAGCGTTGCCCTAGGACTAGGGAGGGAGCAGTACTTC.